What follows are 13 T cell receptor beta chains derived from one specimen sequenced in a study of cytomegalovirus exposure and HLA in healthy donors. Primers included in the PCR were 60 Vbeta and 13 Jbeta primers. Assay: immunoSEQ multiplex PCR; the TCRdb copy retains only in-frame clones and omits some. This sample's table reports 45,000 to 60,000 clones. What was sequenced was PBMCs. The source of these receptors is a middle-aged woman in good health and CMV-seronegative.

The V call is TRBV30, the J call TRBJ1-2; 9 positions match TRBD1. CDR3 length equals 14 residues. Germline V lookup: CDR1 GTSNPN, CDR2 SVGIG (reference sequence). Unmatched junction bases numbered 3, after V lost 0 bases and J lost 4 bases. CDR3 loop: CAWSVLDRGYGYTF. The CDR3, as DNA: TGTGCCTGGAGTGTCCTGGACAGGGGCTATGGCTACACCTTC.

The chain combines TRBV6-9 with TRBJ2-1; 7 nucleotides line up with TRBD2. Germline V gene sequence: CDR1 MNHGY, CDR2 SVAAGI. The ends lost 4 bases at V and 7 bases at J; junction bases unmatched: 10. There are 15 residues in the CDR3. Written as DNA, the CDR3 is TGTGCCAGCAGTTTACGGGGGAGGGGAGGGAATGAGCAGTTCTTC. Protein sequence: CASSLRGRGGNEQFF.

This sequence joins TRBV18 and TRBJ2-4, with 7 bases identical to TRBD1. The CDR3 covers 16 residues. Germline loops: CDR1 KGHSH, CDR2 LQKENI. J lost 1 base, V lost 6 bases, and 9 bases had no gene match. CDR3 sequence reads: CASSHRAQGAKNIQYF. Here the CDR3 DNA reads TGTGCCAGCTCTCATCGGGCACAGGGGGCCAAAAACATTCAGTACTTC.

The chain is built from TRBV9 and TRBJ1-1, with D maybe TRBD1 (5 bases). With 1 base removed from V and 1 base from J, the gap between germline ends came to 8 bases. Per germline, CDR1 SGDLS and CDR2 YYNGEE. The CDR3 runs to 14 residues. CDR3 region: CASSVSGSNTEAFF. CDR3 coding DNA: TGTGCCAGCAGCGTATCAGGGTCGAACACTGAAGCTTTCTTT.

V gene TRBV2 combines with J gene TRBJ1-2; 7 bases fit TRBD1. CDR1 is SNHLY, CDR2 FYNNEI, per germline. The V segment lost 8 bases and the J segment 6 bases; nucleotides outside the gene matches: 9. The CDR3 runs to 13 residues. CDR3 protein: CASRPEGADGYTF. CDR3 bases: TGTGCCAGCCGCCCAGAGGGGGCTGATGGCTACACCTTC.

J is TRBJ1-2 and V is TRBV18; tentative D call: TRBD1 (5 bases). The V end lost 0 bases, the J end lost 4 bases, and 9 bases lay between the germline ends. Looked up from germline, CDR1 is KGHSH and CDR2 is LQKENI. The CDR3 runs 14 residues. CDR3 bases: TGTGCCAGCTCACCACCGGGGGGAGGCTATGGCTACACCTTC. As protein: CASSPPGGGYGYTF.

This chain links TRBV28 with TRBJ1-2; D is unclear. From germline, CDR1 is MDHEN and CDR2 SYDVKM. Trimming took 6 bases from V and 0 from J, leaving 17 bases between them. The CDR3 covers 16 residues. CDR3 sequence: CASSPSRGRTNYGYTF. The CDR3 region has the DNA TGTGCCAGCAGCCCCAGCCGAGGCCGCACTAACTATGGCTACACCTTC.

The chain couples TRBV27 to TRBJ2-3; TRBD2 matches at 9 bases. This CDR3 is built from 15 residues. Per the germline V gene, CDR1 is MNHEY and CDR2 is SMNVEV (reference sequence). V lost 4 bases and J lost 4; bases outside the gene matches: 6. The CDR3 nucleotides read TGTGCCAGCAGTTCCCTCGCGGGAGGGGCAGATACGCAGTATTTT. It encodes CASSSLAGGADTQYF.

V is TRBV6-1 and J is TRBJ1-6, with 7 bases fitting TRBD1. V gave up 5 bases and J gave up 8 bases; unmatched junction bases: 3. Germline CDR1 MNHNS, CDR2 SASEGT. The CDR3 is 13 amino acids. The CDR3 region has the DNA TGTGCCAGCAGTCACCAGGGGGATTCACCCCTCCACTTT. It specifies CASSHQGDSPLHF.

CDR3 nucleotides: TGTGCCAGCAGCTTACTGACGAGGAAAGAGACCCAGTACTTC. Translation: CASSLLTRKETQYF. The chain employs TRBV7-2 and TRBJ2-5; D remains ambiguous. CDR1 SGHTA and CDR2 FQGNSA come from the germline V gene. Trimming pared 2 bases from V and 3 bases from J, leaving 10 bases between. The CDR3 contains 14 residues.

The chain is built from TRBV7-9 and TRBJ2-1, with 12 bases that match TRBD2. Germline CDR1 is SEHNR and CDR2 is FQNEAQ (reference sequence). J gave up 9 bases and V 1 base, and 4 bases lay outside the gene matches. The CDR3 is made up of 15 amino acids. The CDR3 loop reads CASSLGLAGVSEQFF. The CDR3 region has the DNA TGTGCCAGCAGCTTAGGACTAGCGGGGGTTAGTGAGCAGTTCTTC.

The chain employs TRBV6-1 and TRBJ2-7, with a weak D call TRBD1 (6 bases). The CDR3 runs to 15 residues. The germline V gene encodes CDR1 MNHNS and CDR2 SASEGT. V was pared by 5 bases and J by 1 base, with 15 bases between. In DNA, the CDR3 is TGTGCCAGCAGTTGGGCAGGGGACATATCCTACGAGCAGTACTTC. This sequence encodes CASSWAGDISYEQYF.

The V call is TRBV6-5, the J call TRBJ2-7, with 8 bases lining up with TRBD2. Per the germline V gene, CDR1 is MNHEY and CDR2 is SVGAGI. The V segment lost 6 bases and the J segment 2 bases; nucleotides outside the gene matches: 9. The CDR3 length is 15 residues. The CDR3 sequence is CASRLLAGGTYEQYF. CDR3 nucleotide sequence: TGTGCCAGCAGGCTCCTAGCGGGCGGGACCTACGAGCAGTACTTC.